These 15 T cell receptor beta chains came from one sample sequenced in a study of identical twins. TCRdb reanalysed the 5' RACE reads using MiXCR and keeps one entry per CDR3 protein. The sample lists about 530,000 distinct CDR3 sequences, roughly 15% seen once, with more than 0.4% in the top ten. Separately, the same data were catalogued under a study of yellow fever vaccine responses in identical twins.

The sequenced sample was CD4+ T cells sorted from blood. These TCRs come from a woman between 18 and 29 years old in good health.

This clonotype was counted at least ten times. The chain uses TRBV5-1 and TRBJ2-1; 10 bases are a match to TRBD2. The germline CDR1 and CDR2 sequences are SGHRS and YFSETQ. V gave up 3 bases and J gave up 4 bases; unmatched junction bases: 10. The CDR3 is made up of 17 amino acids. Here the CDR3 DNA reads TGCGCCAGCAGCTCGACATTAGCGGGAGGCTCTTACAATGAGCAGTTCTTC. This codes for CASSSTLAGGSYNEQFF.

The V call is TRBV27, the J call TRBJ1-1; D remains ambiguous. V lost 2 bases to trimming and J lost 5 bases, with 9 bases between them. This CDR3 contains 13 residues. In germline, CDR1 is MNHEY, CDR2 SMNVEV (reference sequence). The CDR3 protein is CASSLNPLTEAFF. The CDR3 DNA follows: TGTGCCAGCAGTTTAAACCCCTTGACTGAAGCTTTCTTT.

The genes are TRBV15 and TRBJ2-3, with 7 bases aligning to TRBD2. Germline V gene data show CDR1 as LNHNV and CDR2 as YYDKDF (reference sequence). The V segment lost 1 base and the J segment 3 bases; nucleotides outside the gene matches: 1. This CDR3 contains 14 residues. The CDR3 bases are TGTGCCACCAGCAGAGGAGCGGGGACAGATACGCAGTATTTT. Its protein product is CATSRGAGTDTQYF.

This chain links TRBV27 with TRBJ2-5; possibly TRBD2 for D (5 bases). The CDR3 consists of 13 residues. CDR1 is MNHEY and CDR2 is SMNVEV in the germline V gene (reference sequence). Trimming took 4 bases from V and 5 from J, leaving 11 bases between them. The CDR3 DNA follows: TGTGCCAGCAGTTACGGGGATGAGGAGACCCAGTACTTC. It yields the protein CASSYGDEETQYF.

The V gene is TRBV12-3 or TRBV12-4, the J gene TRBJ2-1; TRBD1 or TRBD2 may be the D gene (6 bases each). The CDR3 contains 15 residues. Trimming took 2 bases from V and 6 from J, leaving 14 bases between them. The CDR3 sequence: CASSLRTGGINEQFF. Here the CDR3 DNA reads TGTGCCAGCAGTTTACGGACCGGGGGCATCAATGAGCAGTTCTTC.

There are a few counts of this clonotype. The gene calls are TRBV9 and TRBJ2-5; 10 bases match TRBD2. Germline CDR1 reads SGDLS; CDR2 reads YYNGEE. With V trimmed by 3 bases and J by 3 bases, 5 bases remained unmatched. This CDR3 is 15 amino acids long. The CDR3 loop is CASSAGLADKETQYF. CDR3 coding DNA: TGTGCCAGCAGCGCTGGACTAGCGGATAAAGAGACCCAGTACTTC.

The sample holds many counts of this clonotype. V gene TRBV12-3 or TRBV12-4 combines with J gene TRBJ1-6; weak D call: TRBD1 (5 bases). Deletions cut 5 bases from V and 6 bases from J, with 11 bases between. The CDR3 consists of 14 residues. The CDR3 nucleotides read TGTGCCAGCAGTCCCCGCAGGGTTAATTCACCCCTCCACTTT. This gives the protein CASSPRRVNSPLHF.

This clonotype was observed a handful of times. For the CDR3, the DNA is TGTGCCAGCAGAACGGGACGGAAGAACTATGGCTACACCTTC. Amino acid sequence: CASRTGRKNYGYTF. The chain links TRBV28 to TRBJ1-2; perhaps TRBD1 as D (5 bases). Germline-derived CDR1 and CDR2 are MDHEN and SYDVKM. V was cut by 6 bases and J by 2 bases, with 13 bases left in between. The CDR3 is 14 amino acids.

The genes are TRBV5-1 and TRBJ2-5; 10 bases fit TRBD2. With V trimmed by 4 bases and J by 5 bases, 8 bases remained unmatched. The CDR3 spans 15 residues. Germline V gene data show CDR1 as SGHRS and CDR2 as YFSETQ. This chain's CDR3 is CASSNLAGVWETQYF. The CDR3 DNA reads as TGCGCCAGCAGCAACCTAGCGGGGGTCTGGGAGACCCAGTACTTC. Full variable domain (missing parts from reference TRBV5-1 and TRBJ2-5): KAGVTQTPRYLIKTRGQQVTLSCSPISGHRSVSWYQQTPGQGLQFLFEYFSETQRNKGNFPGRFSGRQFSNSRSEMNVSTLELGDSALYLCASSNLAGVWETQYFGPGTRLLVL.

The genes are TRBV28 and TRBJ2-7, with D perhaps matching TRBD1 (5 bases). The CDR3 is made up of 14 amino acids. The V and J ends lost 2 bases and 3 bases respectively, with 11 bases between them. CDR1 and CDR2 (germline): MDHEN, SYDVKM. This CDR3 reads CASSLTGSHYEQYV. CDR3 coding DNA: TGTGCCAGCAGTTTAACAGGATCCCACTACGAGCAGTACGTC.

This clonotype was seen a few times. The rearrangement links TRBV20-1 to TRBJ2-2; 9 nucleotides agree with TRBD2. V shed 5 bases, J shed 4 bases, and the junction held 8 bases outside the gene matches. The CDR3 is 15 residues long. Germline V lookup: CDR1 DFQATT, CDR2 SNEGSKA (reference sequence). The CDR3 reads CSARIAGVGTGELFF. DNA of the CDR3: TGCAGTGCTCGAATAGCGGGAGTCGGCACCGGGGAGCTGTTTTTT.

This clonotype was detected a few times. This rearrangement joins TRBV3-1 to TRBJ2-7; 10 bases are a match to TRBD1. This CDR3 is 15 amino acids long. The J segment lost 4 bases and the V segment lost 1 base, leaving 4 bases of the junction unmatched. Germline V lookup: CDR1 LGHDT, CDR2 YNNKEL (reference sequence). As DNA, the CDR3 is TGTGCCAGCAGCCAAGCGGGGGACAGGGGTTACGAGCAGTACTTC. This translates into CASSQAGDRGYEQYF.

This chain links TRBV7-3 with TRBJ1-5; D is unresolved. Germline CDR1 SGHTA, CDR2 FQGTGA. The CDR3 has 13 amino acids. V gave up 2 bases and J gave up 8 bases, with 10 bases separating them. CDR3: CASSLGLLEPQHF. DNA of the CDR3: TGTGCCAGCAGCTTAGGTTTGTTGGAGCCCCAGCATTTT.

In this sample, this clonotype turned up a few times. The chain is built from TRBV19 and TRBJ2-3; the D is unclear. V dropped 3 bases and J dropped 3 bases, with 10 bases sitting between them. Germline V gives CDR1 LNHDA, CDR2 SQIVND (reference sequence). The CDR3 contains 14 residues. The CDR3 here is CASSIPGRTDTQYF. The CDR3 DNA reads TGTGCCAGTAGTATCCCAGGTCGGACAGATACGCAGTATTTT.

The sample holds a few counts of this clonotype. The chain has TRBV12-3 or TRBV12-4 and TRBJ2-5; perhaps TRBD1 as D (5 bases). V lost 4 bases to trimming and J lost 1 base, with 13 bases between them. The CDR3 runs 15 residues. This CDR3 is CASSSTERSQETQYF. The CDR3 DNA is TGTGCCAGCAGTTCGACAGAGAGATCCCAAGAGACCCAGTACTTC.